Described below is a single T cell receptor (beta chain) sequence and its context. No antigen is known for it. The record has no base qualities; no much larger clone is one base away. TCR CDR3 regions were amplified from genomic DNA by multiplex PCR using the deep immunoSEQ assay. Extracted genomic DNA from each cell subset was spread evenly across all wells of several immunoSEQ 96-well plates, with each plate serving as a replicate. Each replicate PCR for sorted subsets received roughly 200 ng genomic DNA, equal to some 32,000 T cell genomes. Purified libraries were quantified with a Qubit 3.0 fluorometer, sized on a Bioanalyzer 2100, and re-quantified with the KAPA Library Quantification kit. Every immunoSEQ 96-well plate was sequenced on a separate single-read 150-cycle Illumina NextSeq 550 flow cell. Regarding the original processing steps: The immunoSEQ output contained only junctional sequences without quality scores, so filtering could not match that applied to full-length reads. To assign V/J genes and CDR3, sequences were annotated using PyIR, a Python wrapper for IgBLAST v1.9, with IMGT germline references. Reads with weak V/J assignments (E-value above 1e-6), missing CDR3, stop codons, out-of-frame junctions, or ambiguous translated residues were removed. V3J clonotypes were defined by identical inferred V gene, J gene, and CDR3 amino acid sequence. Percentage overlap between repertoires was calculated by dividing the number of shared unique clonotypes by the size of the smaller repertoire. Repertoire richness was assessed with RTK rarefaction, the Chao1 estimator, and Recon v2.1 estimates of unobserved clonotypes. Generation probabilities were computed with OLGA for all TCRbeta clonotypes obtained by the gDNA method from a few donors. Drawn from immuneACCESS, this table holds only the in-frame rearrangements with V and J called that TCRdb kept. Clones are partly lost; checked studies trace under half to an unresolved V gene and leave the rest unexplained. That table furnishes V, J and clone size, whereas the DNA furnished D and trimming. The sample data list 2 million to 2.5 million clones, and 85% to 95% of these were observed just once. Roughly 0.13% of the sample rests with the top ten.

The sample comes from a study of shared clonotypes between healthy human individuals (TCRdb year 2020). Study-level background: Two women and three men aged 18 to 49 years were included in the cohort. For each donor, three plates each were used for CD4 naive and CD4 memory, two plates were used for CD8 naive, and one plate was used for CD8 memory. To estimate repertoire size and how much clonotypes are shared between individuals, the study performed deep sequencing of blood TCR repertoires from 4 to 6 healthy adults. To increase sequencing depth and limit assay-specific biases, TCR repertoire library preparation and sequencing were carried out by different laboratories using diverse techniques. Between about 0.9 and 9 billion PBMCs per donor were obtained by leukapheresis.

The donors were healthy, HIV-negative adults who had no recently reported acute infections or vaccinations. Every donor was a Caucasian adult living in Nashville, Tennessee, USA. CD4+ T cells were enriched through magnetic negative selection, after which naive cells were positively selected on CD45RA and the remaining negative fraction served as the memory subset. Blood was obtained by leukapheresis, after which PBMCs were separated by Ficoll-Histopaque density gradient centrifugation and cryopreserved in liquid nitrogen vapor phase. Analytical flow cytometry was used to check the purity and quantity of each magnetically sorted T cell population. Each sorted fraction had its genomic DNA isolated and then quantified by UV absorbance on a Nanodrop 2000c. The germline V gene encodes CDR1 SGHRS and CDR2 YFSETQ. At the junction V is shortened by 4 bases and J by 0 bases, with 11 bases in between. Spanning cysteine to phenylalanine, the CDR3 consists of 15 amino acids. The DNA shown is the 45-base CDR3, in frame from base 1.

General study outcomes and caveats: Naive subsets generally had larger estimated clonotype richness than memory subsets. Pairwise subsampling indicated that sequencing depth was expected to affect the degree of clonotype sharing among donors. Because the study included a small number of donors, the genetic and exposure-history diversity represented was limited. Around 5.4% of naive CD4, more than 3% of naive CD8, about 2.5% of memory CD4, and roughly 0.4% of memory CD8 clonotypes were shared across four donors. Sampling was limited to blood, and TCR repertoires in tissue likely differ from TCR repertoires in blood. Compared with non-shared clonotypes, clonotypes shared by all four sorted-subset donors had higher generation probabilities. Rarefaction of sorted-subset datasets indicated incomplete sequencing despite the large sequencing depth.

The sequence was obtained from a man between 18 and 29 years old in good health. The sample taken for sequencing was naive CD4+ T cells sorted from blood. The cell subset or site label here, explained by the study, means: CD45RA+ positively selected. The chain joins TRBV5-1 to TRBJ1-3, with the D gene not confidently named. For the CDR3, the sequence is CASSGNGLSGNTIYF. The base sequence is TGCGCCAGCAGCGGAAACGGTCTCTCTGGAAACACCATATATTTT.